These T cell receptor beta chains were read from a single sample in a study of post-analysis software for immune sequencing data. In TCRdb, the PCR reads were re-called with MiXCR into one record per CDR3 protein. The sample holds hundreds of thousands of distinct CDR3 sequences; about 57% are singletons and the top ten take approximately 4.4%. The source material was blood. The origin of the receptors is a girl aged 5-17 years with multiple sclerosis. CDR3s leave out the opening cysteine and the closing phenylalanine or tryptophan.

v_gene,j_gene,CDR3aa
TRBV3-1,TRBJ2-7,ASSLRLDSAYEQY
TRBV7-2,TRBJ2-5,ASSAWYQETQY
TRBV3-1,TRBJ1-2,ASSHLRQGGHSVYGYT
TRBV20-1,TRBJ1-2,SATTGAPGYGYT
TRBV20-1,TRBJ2-7,SAKVGVGSYEQY
TRBV5-1,TRBJ2-7,ASSLVPSSYEQY
TRBV5-6,TRBJ2-6,ASSFGSSGANVLT
TRBV12-3/TRBV12-4,TRBJ2-7,ASRVEGAPYEQY
TRBV12-3/TRBV12-4,TRBJ2-6,ASSSRANVLT
TRBV12-3/TRBV12-4,TRBJ2-7,ASSLTGQGLYEQY
TRBV7-2,TRBJ2-7,ASSPTLAQGAPDEQY
TRBV20-1,TRBJ1-2,SARERGLSLYGYT
TRBV24-1,TRBJ2-7,ATSEGTGNYEQY
TRBV5-5,TRBJ2-3,ASSQLDRFTDTQY
TRBV29-1,TRBJ1-2,SGGSLLYGYT
TRBV30,TRBJ2-1,AWRWRYNEQF
TRBV7-9,TRBJ2-3,ASSLRESSSTDTQY
TRBV14,TRBJ2-7,ASSHGRPGYEQY
TRBV29-1,TRBJ1-6,SVEEGAGSPLH
TRBV20-1,TRBJ2-5,SAALIAGVGETQY
TRBV7-6,TRBJ1-2,ASSAPSGGYT
TRBV14,NA,ASSQRGLAGVGETQY
TRBV7-2,TRBJ2-1,ASSLEVAYNEQF
TRBV5-1,TRBJ2-3,ASSVDRSITDTQY
TRBV5-1,TRBJ2-6,ASSGQGWSGANVLT
TRBV12-3/TRBV12-4,TRBJ1-2,ASSQTGASNGYT
TRBV7-8,TRBJ2-2,ASSFGVVKSGSITGELF
TRBV5-1,TRBJ2-4,ASTRGLAGAKNIQY
TRBV7-2,TRBJ2-7,ASSQGQGFLRDEQY
TRBV10-3,TRBJ2-7,AIQGQAYEQY
TRBV6-5,TRBJ2-4,ASSSPINIQY
TRBV18,TRBJ2-1,ASSPGQRPIYNEQF
TRBV7-9,TRBJ1-1,ASSVDTTEAF
TRBV7-9,TRBJ2-1,ASSSLSSTEDEQF
TRBV5-6,TRBJ2-1,ASTTGLREAFNEQF
TRBV10-3,TRBJ2-6,AISERVGVQSSSGANVLT
TRBV7-3,TRBJ2-4,ASSAQGTGIEQY
TRBV19,TRBJ2-1,ASALAGYRNEQF
TRBV10-3,TRBJ2-3,AISPDKFADTQY
TRBV10-3,TRBJ1-2,AISESADRDFSYGYT
TRBV5-1,TRBJ2-5,ASSLAGQGQETQY
TRBV20-1,TRBJ2-3,SALEASGSTDTQY
TRBV5-1,TRBJ2-3,VSRSGTTGTDTQY
TRBV29-1,TRBJ2-1,SSLPDGKGHEQF
TRBV20-1,TRBJ2-7,SAEDRGSYEQY
TRBV27,TRBJ2-7,ASSLSAGTPYEQY
TRBV6-1,TRBJ1-2,ASRETSSGYT
TRBV6-1,TRBJ1-5,ASSESRGGYQPQH
TRBV12-3/TRBV12-4,TRBJ2-1,ASSLRAEIMENEQF
TRBV29-1,TRBJ2-7,SATAPGEQY
TRBV12-3/TRBV12-4,TRBJ2-5,ASSTLAGNQETQY
TRBV20-1,TRBJ2-1,SASQPRSWSFAYNEQF
TRBV5-1,TRBJ2-7,ASSLLADRNYEQY
TRBV12-3/TRBV12-4,TRBJ2-1,ASRSDGYSYNEQF
TRBV19,TRBJ2-7,ASSFRDDYEQY
TRBV12-3/TRBV12-4,TRBJ2-3,ASISLNWTGFTDTQY
TRBV5-1,TRBJ1-2,ASSLARGPPNYGYT
TRBV29-1,TRBJ1-1,SVGGLYTPEAF